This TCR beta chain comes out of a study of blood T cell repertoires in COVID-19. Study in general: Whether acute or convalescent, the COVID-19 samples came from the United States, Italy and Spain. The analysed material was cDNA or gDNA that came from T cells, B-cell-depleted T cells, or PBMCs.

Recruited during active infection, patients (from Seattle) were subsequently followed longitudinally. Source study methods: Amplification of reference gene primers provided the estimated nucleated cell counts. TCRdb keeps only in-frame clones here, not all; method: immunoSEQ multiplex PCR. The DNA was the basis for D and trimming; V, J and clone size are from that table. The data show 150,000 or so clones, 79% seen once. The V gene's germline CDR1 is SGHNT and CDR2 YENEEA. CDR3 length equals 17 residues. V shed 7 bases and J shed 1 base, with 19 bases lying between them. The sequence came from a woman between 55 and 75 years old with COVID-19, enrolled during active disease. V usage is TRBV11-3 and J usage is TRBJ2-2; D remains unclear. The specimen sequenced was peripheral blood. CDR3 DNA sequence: TGTGCCAGCACGGTCTCCTTAGGTCGGAGGAACACCGGGGAGCTGTTTTTT. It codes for CASTVSLGRRNTGELFF.